This T cell receptor beta chain appears in the sequencing data of a study of blood T cell repertoires in COVID-19. Study in general: Sample material is recorded as cDNA or gDNA derived from T cells, B-cell-depleted T cells, or PBMCs.

Generated by immunoSEQ multiplex PCR, the TCRdb table keeps only in-frame clones and is missing some. The sample records 50,000 to 75,000 clones, about 75% being singletons. The germline gives CDR1 MDHEN, CDR2 SYDVKM. The ends were cut back, 6 bases at V and 2 bases at J, with 13 bases in the middle. The CDR3 is made up of 14 amino acids. The chain is built from TRBV28 and TRBJ2-5; weak D call: TRBD1 (6 bases). This receptor was identified in a woman older than 75 with acute or convalescent COVID-19. Material: peripheral blood. CDR3 bases: TGTGCCAGCAGATCAGAAGGGGGTCAAGAGACCCAGTACTTC. Translating gives CASRSEGGQETQYF.